The 29 T cell receptor beta chains below were found in one sample sequenced in a study of blood T cell repertoires in COVID-19 (dated by TCRdb to about 2020). Library construction relied on the immunoSEQ multiplex PCR assay. Not all clones reach the TCRdb copy of this immuneACCESS table, which keeps in-frame sequences only. Checked studies attribute under half of the gap to unresolved V genes and leave the rest unexplained. The table for this sample lists tens of thousands of clones; approximately 91% of them were counted only once. The ten largest clones represent under 5.5% of the sample. The sample comprised peripheral blood. The receptor set was obtained from a man between 60 and 75 years old with COVID-19, enrolled during active disease.

The V and J genes are TRBV5-1 and TRBJ2-6, with 7 bases aligning to TRBD1. V gave up 4 bases and J gave up 6 bases; unmatched junction bases: 10. There are 16 residues in the CDR3. CDR1 and CDR2 from the germline V gene are SGHRS and YFSETQ. In DNA, the CDR3 is TGCGCCAGCAGCCAACAAACAGGGGAGTTGGCCAACGTCCTGACTTTC. Its translation is CASSQQTGELANVLTF.

The chain links TRBV2 to TRBJ1-4; weak D call: TRBD1 (6 bases). The CDR3 has 19 residues. The V end was cut by 3 bases, the J end by 3 bases, with 23 bases between. Germline V gene lookup returns CDR1 SNHLY and CDR2 FYNNEI. This CDR3 reads CASSEPRDIAFRANEKLFF. CDR3 bases: TGTGCCAGCAGTGAGCCCCGGGACATAGCCTTTAGGGCTAATGAAAAACTGTTTTTT.

V and J are TRBV6-2 or TRBV6-3 and TRBJ2-2, with 9 bases that match TRBD2. The CDR3 length is 16 residues. CDR1 is MNHEY, CDR2 SVGEGT, per germline. J was trimmed by 6 bases and V by 0 bases; bases with no gene match: 5. The CDR3: CASSYSSSGSAGELFF. The DNA for the CDR3 is TGTGCCAGCAGTTACTCGAGTAGCGGGAGCGCCGGGGAGCTGTTTTTT.

The chain carries TRBV18 and TRBJ1-2, with D perhaps matching TRBD1 (6 bases). V was clipped by 4 bases and J by 1 base, with 10 bases between them. This CDR3 has 14 residues. Looked up from germline, CDR1 is KGHSH and CDR2 is LQKENI. This CDR3 is CASSQQGFNYGYTF. The CDR3 region has the DNA TGTGCCAGCTCACAGCAGGGGTTTAACTATGGCTACACCTTC.

This chain uses TRBV7-1 with TRBJ2-7; 16 bases match TRBD2. TRBV7-1 is an open reading frame, and its role is uncertain. This CDR3 comprises 24 residues. Trimming removed 3 bases from V and 1 base from J; junction bases left unmatched: 24. The CDR3 DNA is TGTGCCAGCAGCTCCCTAAGCAATTTTTTTTCCGGGACTAGCGGGAGGGCGAGGTCCTACGAGCAGTACTTC. Protein sequence: CASSSLSNFFSGTSGRARSYEQYF.

Only a few counts were recorded for this clone. The V gene is TRBV15, the J gene TRBJ2-1; D might be TRBD2 (5 bases). V was clipped by 6 bases and J by 4 bases, with 13 bases between them. Germline V CDR1 and CDR2: LNHNV, YYDKDF (reference sequence). The CDR3 extends over 14 amino acids. This CDR3 reads CATRGGSPYNEQFF. The CDR3 bases are TGTGCCACCAGAGGAGGCAGCCCATACAATGAGCAGTTCTTC.

This clone turned up a few times. The chain joins TRBV9 to TRBJ1-6; D is perhaps TRBD1 (6 bases). V lost 4 bases and J lost 10, with 18 bases in between. The CDR3 is 15 residues long. Germline V CDR1 and CDR2: SGDLS, YYNGEE. DNA for the CDR3: TGTGCCAGCAGCCCACCCGGGGGGCCGAGCTCACCCCTCCACTTT. It translates to CASSPPGGPSSPLHF.

The CDR3 DNA follows: TGCGCCAGCAGCCTCTCACCGGGACAGGGGAATCAGCCCCAGCATTTT. It codes for CASSLSPGQGNQPQHF. V usage is TRBV4-1 and J usage is TRBJ1-5, with TRBD1 matching over 10 bases. The CDR3 is made up of 16 amino acids. V trimming: 4 bases; J trimming: 4 bases; junction bases outside the gene matches: 7. The germline CDR1 and CDR2 sequences are MGHRA and YSYEKL.

The J gene is TRBJ2-5, the V gene TRBV3-1 (or the pseudogene TRBV3-2), with 8 bases matching TRBD1. V dropped 3 bases and J dropped 1; count of bases not matched to a gene: 7. From germline, CDR1 is LGHDT and CDR2 YNNKEL (reference sequence). The CDR3 runs to 16 residues. This CDR3 is CASSQTGTGAQETQYF. In DNA, the CDR3 is TGTGCCAGCAGCCAGACCGGGACAGGTGCCCAAGAGACCCAGTACTTC.

The chain is built from TRBV2 and TRBJ2-5; 7 bases fit TRBD1. Germline V gene data show CDR1 as SNHLY and CDR2 as FYNNEI. This CDR3 has 14 amino acids. V shed 5 bases and J 2 bases; nucleotides not matched to a gene: 5. The DNA of the CDR3 is TGTGCCAGCAGTTGGGACAGAGGACAAGAGACCCAGTACTTC. It translates to CASSWDRGQETQYF.

This chain joins TRBV18 and TRBJ1-1; 9 positions match TRBD1. The CDR3 sequence is 17 residues long. CDR1 KGHSH and CDR2 LQKENI come from the germline V gene. J gave up 0 bases and V 2 bases, and 7 bases lay outside the gene matches. The CDR3 sequence is CASSPESTGGLNTEAFF. DNA of the CDR3: TGTGCCAGCTCACCAGAGTCTACAGGGGGCTTGAACACTGAAGCTTTCTTT.

The chain links TRBV28 to TRBJ2-5; D uncertain. The ends were cut back, 4 bases at V and 4 bases at J, with 13 bases in the middle. Germline V CDR1 and CDR2: MDHEN, SYDVKM. CDR3 size: 14 residues. This chain's CDR3 is CASSSIVERETQYF. CDR3 bases: TGTGCCAGCAGTTCCATCGTGGAGCGAGAGACCCAGTACTTC.

The gene calls are TRBV5-1 and TRBJ2-7; D unresolved. This CDR3 is 13 amino acids long. V lost 5 bases and J 5 bases, leaving 14 bases between the germline ends. Germline V gene lookup returns CDR1 SGHRS and CDR2 YFSETQ. CDR3 amino acids: CASSTGSANEQYF. The CDR3 nucleotides read TGCGCCAGCAGTACGGGTTCCGCTAACGAGCAGTACTTC.

V gene TRBV4-1 combines with J gene TRBJ1-2, with 11 bases matching TRBD1. The CDR3 covers 16 residues. Trimming took 4 bases from V and 4 from J; bases not matched to a gene: 8. The germline CDR1 and CDR2 sequences are MGHRA and YSYEKL. The CDR3 nucleotides read TGCGCCAGCAGCCCCCCGGACAGGGGGCTTATCTATGGCTACACCTTC. It translates to CASSPPDRGLIYGYTF.

The chain employs TRBV5-4 and TRBJ2-2, with 7 bases identical to TRBD1. CDR3 length equals 17 residues. Germline trimming cut 4 bases from V and 0 bases from J; bases unmatched to any gene: 9. Germline V CDR1 and CDR2: SGHNT, YYREEE (reference sequence). The CDR3 coding sequence is TGTGCCAGCAGCGTGTCCCGGGACAGCGCGAACACCGGGGAGCTGTTTTTT. It specifies CASSVSRDSANTGELFF. Variable domain in full (rest from reference TRBV5-4 and TRBJ2-2): ETGVTQSPTHLIKTRGQQVTLRCSSQSGHNTVSWYQQALGQGPQFIFQYYREEENGRGNFPPRFSGLQFPNYSSELNVNALELDDSALYLCASSVSRDSANTGELFFGEGSRLTVL.

This clone was detected a few times. The chain carries TRBV19 and TRBJ1-4; D is ambiguous. The CDR3 runs to 15 residues. CDR1 and CDR2 (germline): LNHDA, SQIVND (reference sequence). Trimming cost V 9 bases and J 6 bases, with 20 bases left between them. CDR3 DNA sequence: TGTGCCAGCAGGCCCCGCCGTGCCGGGGATGAAAAACTGTTTTTT. Amino acids: CASRPRRAGDEKLFF.

Written as DNA, the CDR3 is TGTGCCAGCAGCTTAAACGGCGGACTGGGGAATGAGCAGTTCTTC. Translating gives CASSLNGGLGNEQFF. The chain employs TRBV11-2 and TRBJ2-1; possible D gene TRBD2, 5 bases. The CDR3 extends over 15 amino acids. V lost 2 bases and J lost 7, with 15 bases in between. Germline lookup yields CDR1 SGHAT and CDR2 FQNNGV.

The chain recombines TRBV5-1 with TRBJ2-7; 9 positions match TRBD1. V dropped 2 bases and J dropped 6; count of bases not matched to a gene: 6. The CDR3 has 14 residues. CDR1 SGHRS and CDR2 YFSETQ come from the germline V gene. CDR3 protein: CASSFGQGFTEQYF. CDR3 DNA: TGCGCCAGCAGCTTCGGACAGGGGTTTACCGAGCAGTACTTC.

J is TRBJ2-1 and V is TRBV5-8; D may be TRBD2 (6 bases). CDR3 length equals 18 residues. Germline assignment: CDR1 SGHTS and CDR2 YDEGEE. The V and J ends lost 4 bases and 9 bases respectively, with 29 bases between them. The CDR3: CASSLILDWRDLSLEQFF. Written as DNA, the CDR3 is TGTGCCAGCAGCCTCATTCTGGACTGGAGGGATTTATCGCTTGAGCAGTTCTTC.

The chain recombines TRBV4-2 with TRBJ2-1; the D gene is possibly TRBD2 (6 bases). The V and J ends lost 1 base and 8 bases respectively, with 15 bases between them. The V gene's germline CDR1 is LGHNA and CDR2 YNFKEQ. This CDR3 has 15 residues. The CDR3 coding sequence is TGTGCCAGCAGCCAAGCAACGGGAGAATCCCATGAGCAGTTCTTC. Its translation: CASSQATGESHEQFF.

The genes are TRBV4-1 and TRBJ2-5; the D gene is possibly TRBD1 (6 bases). Germline V gene sequence: CDR1 MGHRA, CDR2 YSYEKL. This CDR3 region has 14 residues. V was cut by 1 base and J by 5 bases, with 11 bases left in between. CDR3 sequence reads: CASSQGWGLETQYF. The DNA for the CDR3 is TGCGCCAGCAGCCAAGGTTGGGGGCTGGAGACCCAGTACTTC.

The chain joins TRBV7-2 to TRBJ2-3; 8 bases fit TRBD2. The CDR3 has 15 amino acids. Germline V lookup: CDR1 SGHTA, CDR2 FQGNSA. Trimming removed 6 bases from V and 0 bases from J; junction bases left unmatched: 5. CDR3 residues: CASRSASGSTDTQYF. The CDR3 nucleotides are TGTGCCAGCAGATCCGCTAGCGGGAGCACAGATACGCAGTATTTT.

The chain joins TRBV28 to TRBJ2-7; no clear D gene. CDR1 MDHEN and CDR2 SYDVKM come from the germline V gene. CDR3 length: 13 residues. The V end was cut by 3 bases, the J end by 0 bases, with 6 bases between. The CDR3 loop is CASSLVSSYEQYF. The CDR3 coding sequence is TGTGCCAGCAGTTTGGTTAGCTCCTACGAGCAGTACTTC.

The chain is built from TRBV30 and TRBJ1-4; no clear D. Germline V gives CDR1 GTSNPN, CDR2 SVGIG (reference sequence). V shed 2 bases and J shed 0 bases, with 10 bases lying between them. This CDR3 has 15 residues. This CDR3 is CAWSTTHATNEKLFF. CDR3 nucleotides: TGTGCCTGGAGTACAACCCACGCAACTAATGAAAAACTGTTTTTT.

This chain uses TRBV9 with TRBJ1-2; D is undetermined. Trimming shortened V by 6 bases and J by 1 base, and 16 bases separated the two germline ends. The CDR3 has 15 amino acids. The germline V gene has CDR1 SGDLS and CDR2 YYNGEE. The CDR3 protein is CASTSMTYGNYGYTF. CDR3 nucleotide sequence: TGTGCCAGCACCTCGATGACTTACGGTAACTATGGCTACACCTTC.

The chain has TRBV4-1 and TRBJ1-4; maybe TRBD1 (6 bases). The CDR3 loop spans 15 amino acids. The V end was cut by 2 bases, the J end by 10 bases, with 17 bases between. Germline values: CDR1 MGHRA, CDR2 YSYEKL. As DNA, the CDR3 is TGCGCCAGCAGCCAAACCCCAGGGGAGGGGGGAAAACTGTTTTTT. Protein sequence: CASSQTPGEGGKLFF.

The chain is built from TRBV30 and TRBJ1-1; no definite D call. Germline V CDR1 and CDR2: GTSNPN, SVGIG (reference sequence). The CDR3 spans 11 residues. V shed 5 bases and J shed 6 bases, with 10 bases lying between them. The CDR3 here is CAWDRPSEAFF. DNA for the CDR3: TGTGCCTGGGATCGTCCCTCTGAAGCTTTCTTT.

This clone was detected once. The V call is TRBV5-1, the J call TRBJ2-2; 8 positions match TRBD2. V shed 5 bases and J 1 base; nucleotides not matched to a gene: 4. Per germline, CDR1 SGHRS and CDR2 YFSETQ. The CDR3 spans 15 residues. The CDR3 is CASRNAGGNTGELFF. For the CDR3, the DNA is TGCGCCAGCAGGAACGCGGGAGGGAACACCGGGGAGCTGTTTTTT.

The chain combines TRBV7-2 with TRBJ2-3; D gene ambiguous. The germline V gene encodes CDR1 SGHTA and CDR2 FQGNSA. Trimming took off 3 bases at V and 2 bases at J, with 6 bases between the two ends. This CDR3 has 13 residues. The CDR3 DNA is TGTGCCAGCAGCTTTGGCCCCACAGATACGCAGTATTTT. Translation: CASSFGPTDTQYF.